This T cell receptor (beta chain) emerged from a study of early T cells in non-severe SARS-CoV-2 infection (dated by TCRdb to about 2021). Context from the whole study: Bulk RNA from unsorted whole blood was used for TCR sequencing, so alpha and beta chains could not be paired. Study-level results and caveats: Matching against VDJdb was skewed toward anti-spike CD8 responses, likely underestimated virus-specific expansions, and missed private and CD4 specificities.

This clonotype was counted a few times. The antigen this receptor binds is unknown. No much larger clonotype is one base removed from it; base qualities were not supplied. V is pared back by 3 bases and J by 3 bases, with 16 bases lying between the germline termini. There are 16 amino acids in the CDR3, from cysteine to phenylalanine inclusive. The CDR3 DNA has 48 bases and is translated from base 1. Libraries came from 5' RACE. TCRdb shows the sequencer as NextSeq 500. Unique molecular identifiers were attached to individual cDNA molecules in the TCR library protocol so that sequencing error and PCR bias could be corrected. Both TCR alpha and beta chains were sequenced, and tight co-correlation was observed between alpha and beta sequence abundances in each sample. From the authors' description of their analysis: Decombinator V4 was used to perform V gene, J gene and CDR3 annotation of TCR sequences. TCRs were defined as expanded if a significant change between any two time points was detected under a Poisson model with p below 0.0001. TCR abundances were normalised to the total number of TCRs sequenced per sample and were expressed as counts per million. MAIT TCRs were defined by TRAV1-2 paired with TRAJ12, TRAJ20 or TRAJ33, and iNKT TCRs by TRAV10 paired with TRAJ18. VDJdb, accessed 1 November 2021, was searched for CMV, EBV and SARS-CoV-2 annotated TCRs, with TCRs annotated for multiple antigens excluded. TCRdb applied fastp at Q25 and MiXCR to the public reads, then kept only in-frame beta chains. Each entry merges the rows of one CDR3 protein and shows their most common DNA and genes. The V and J calls and clone size are TCRdb's, not the authors'. This sample has some 62,000 distinct CDR3 sequences in its table, and more than 9% of those were observed once. The ten largest clonotypes hold 0.95% to 1.5% of the sample.

The study was a case-control design nested within a healthcare worker cohort in London, UK, with weekly nasopharyngeal swab PCR tests and blood sampling. Healthcare workers were recruited between 23 and 31 March 2020, during the week of the UK lockdown, and were followed weekly for up to roughly 15 weeks. The rearrangement joined TRBV12-3 or TRBV12-4 to TRBJ2-3; the D gene is perhaps TRBD1 or TRBD2, each of them matching over 5 bases. The sequenced material came from whole blood. This clonotype was sampled from an adult who was a healthcare worker with PCR-confirmed SARS-CoV-2 infection or an uninfected control (not recorded which). The CDR3 corresponds to CASSLESGRETDTQYF. The DNA sequence follows: TGTGCCAGCAGTTTGGAGTCGGGCAGGGAGACAGATACGCAGTATTTT.